The 3 T cell receptor beta chains reported below all come from one sample, sequenced in a study of response to subunit inactivated influenza vaccine. TCRdb reprocessed the RT-PCR reads with MiXCR, giving one entry per CDR3 protein. The table includes approximately 700,000 distinct CDR3 sequences, around 16% detected once. The material sequenced was PBMCs from blood, taken 11 to 12 days after vaccination. Every receptor here comes from a man aged 50-60 years who received an inactivated influenza vaccine.

The V and J genes are TRBV7-9 and TRBJ2-3, with 7 bases matching TRBD2. Per germline, CDR1 SEHNR and CDR2 FQNEAQ (reference sequence). This CDR3 region has 16 residues. V was clipped by 2 bases and J by 2 bases; unmatched bases: 7. The CDR3: CASSLKASGDTDTQYF. Written as DNA, the CDR3 is TGTGCCAGCAGCTTAAAGGCTAGCGGCGACACAGATACGCAGTATTTT.

The V and J genes are TRBV25-1 and TRBJ2-3; TRBD2 agrees at 11 bases. CDR3 size: 16 residues. J gave up 4 bases and V 3 bases, and 6 bases lay outside the gene matches. CDR1 is MGHDK and CDR2 is SYGVNS in the germline V gene. For the CDR3, the DNA is TGTGCCAGCAGTGAGACTAGCGGGACGGTCTCAGATACGCAGTATTTT. Its protein product is CASSETSGTVSDTQYF.

V is TRBV28 and J is TRBJ1-5; TRBD1 aligns across 7 bases. V lost 6 bases to trimming and J lost 2 bases; unmatched junction nucleotides: 4. CDR1 and CDR2 (germline): MDHEN, SYDVKM. This CDR3 is 14 amino acids long. The CDR3 sequence: CASRDRVGNQPQHF. The CDR3 DNA sequence: TGTGCCAGCAGAGACAGGGTAGGCAATCAGCCCCAGCATTTT. The entire variable domain, with the rest obtained from reference TRBV28 and TRBJ1-5, is as follows: DVKVTQSSRYLVKRTGEKVFLECVQDMDHENMFWYRQDPGLGLRLIYFSYDVKMKEKGDIPEGYSVSREKKERFSLILESASTNQTSMYLCASRDRVGNQPQHFGDGTRLSIL.